This T cell receptor beta chain was captured by sequencing in a study of control samples from healthy donors and cancer patients. Per the germline V gene, CDR1 is MNHEY and CDR2 is SVGEGT. The V end was cut by 5 bases, the J end by 1 base, with 11 bases between. The CDR3 length is 14 residues. This table comes from immunoSEQ multiplex PCR, and its TCRdb copy is limited to in-frame clones, with some not included. Seen here are roughly 150,000 clones, 88% observed once, and the top ten hold more than 1.5%. This clonotype was obtained from a young man in good health. V and J are TRBV6-2 or TRBV6-3 and TRBJ1-1; D is unresolved. The sample consisted of blood. CDR3 sequence reads: CASSPWNPNTEAFF. Written as DNA, the CDR3 is TGTGCCAGCAGTCCCTGGAACCCGAACACTGAAGCTTTCTTT.